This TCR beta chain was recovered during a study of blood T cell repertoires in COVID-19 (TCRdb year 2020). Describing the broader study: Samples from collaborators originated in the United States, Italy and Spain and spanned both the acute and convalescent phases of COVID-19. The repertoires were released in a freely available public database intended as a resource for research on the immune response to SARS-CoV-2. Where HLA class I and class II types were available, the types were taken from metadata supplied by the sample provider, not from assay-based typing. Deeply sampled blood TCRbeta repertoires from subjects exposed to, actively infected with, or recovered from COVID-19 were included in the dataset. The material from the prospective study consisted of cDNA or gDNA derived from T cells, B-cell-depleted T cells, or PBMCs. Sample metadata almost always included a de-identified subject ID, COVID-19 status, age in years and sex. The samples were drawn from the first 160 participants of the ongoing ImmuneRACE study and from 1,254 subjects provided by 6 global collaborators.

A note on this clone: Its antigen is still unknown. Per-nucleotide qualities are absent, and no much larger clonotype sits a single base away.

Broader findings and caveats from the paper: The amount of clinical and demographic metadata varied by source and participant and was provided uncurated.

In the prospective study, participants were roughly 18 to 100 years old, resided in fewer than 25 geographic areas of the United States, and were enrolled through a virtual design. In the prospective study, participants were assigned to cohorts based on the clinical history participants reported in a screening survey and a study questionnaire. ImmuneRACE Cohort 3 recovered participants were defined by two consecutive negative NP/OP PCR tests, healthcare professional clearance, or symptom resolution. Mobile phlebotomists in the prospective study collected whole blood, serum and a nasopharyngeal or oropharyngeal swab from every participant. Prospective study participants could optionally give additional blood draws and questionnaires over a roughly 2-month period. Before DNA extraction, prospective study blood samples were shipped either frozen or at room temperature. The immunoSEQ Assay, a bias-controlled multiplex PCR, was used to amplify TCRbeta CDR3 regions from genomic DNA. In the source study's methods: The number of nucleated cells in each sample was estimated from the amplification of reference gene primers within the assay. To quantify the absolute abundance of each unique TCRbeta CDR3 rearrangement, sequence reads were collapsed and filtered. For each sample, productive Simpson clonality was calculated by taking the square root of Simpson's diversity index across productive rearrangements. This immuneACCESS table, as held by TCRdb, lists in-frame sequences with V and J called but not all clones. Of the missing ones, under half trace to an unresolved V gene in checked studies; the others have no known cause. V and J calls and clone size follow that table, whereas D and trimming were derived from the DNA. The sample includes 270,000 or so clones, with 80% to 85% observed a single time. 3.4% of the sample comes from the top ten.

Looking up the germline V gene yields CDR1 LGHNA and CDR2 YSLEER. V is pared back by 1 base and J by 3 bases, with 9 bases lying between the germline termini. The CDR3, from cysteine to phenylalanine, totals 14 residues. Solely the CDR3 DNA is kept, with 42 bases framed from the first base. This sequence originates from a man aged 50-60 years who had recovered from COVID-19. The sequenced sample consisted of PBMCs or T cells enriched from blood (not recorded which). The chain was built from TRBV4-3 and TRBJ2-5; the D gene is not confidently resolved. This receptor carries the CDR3 CASSQVWQKETQYF. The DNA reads TGCGCCAGCAGCCAAGTTTGGCAGAAAGAGACCCAGTACTTC.